A single sample is the source of the 32 T cell receptor beta chains below, sequenced in a study of T cell repertoires in cytomegalovirus infection. TCRdb reprocessed the reads with MiXCR, giving one entry per CDR3 protein. The sample has tens of thousands of distinct CDR3 sequences; roughly 20% are singletons. Their recognized antigens are unknown. Sequenced here: CD8+ T cells from cultured PBMCs, sampled from culture after CMV antigen stimulation. The receptor source for this set is a human donor in good health (CMV status not recorded). Some clones in this sample may be carry-over from other donors' samples.

This sequence joins TRBV24-1 and TRBJ2-2; unclear D gene. V lost 3 bases and J 5 bases, leaving 9 bases between the germline ends. The CDR3 totals 14 residues. Germline V lookup: CDR1 KGHDR, CDR2 SFDVKD. The CDR3 DNA reads TGTGCCACCAGTGATAACCCGGAGACCGGGGAGCTGTTTTTT. It is translated as CATSDNPETGELFF.

This clonotype has a handful of counts. V usage is TRBV7-2 and J usage is TRBJ1-2, with TRBD1 matching over 7 bases. The J segment lost 7 bases and the V segment lost 5 bases, leaving 13 bases of the junction unmatched. CDR1 and CDR2 from the germline V gene are SGHTA and FQGNSA. This CDR3 contains 15 residues. CDR3 sequence (DNA): TGTGCCAGCAGCACCCAGACAGGGTCTAGGATTGGCTACACCTTC. Encoded protein: CASSTQTGSRIGYTF.

This chain links TRBV6-2 or TRBV6-3 with TRBJ1-1; maybe TRBD1 (5 bases). V lost 4 bases to trimming and J lost 7 bases, with 10 bases between them. The CDR3 has 12 amino acids. Germline V lookup: CDR1 MNHEY, CDR2 SVGEGT. The CDR3 DNA is TGTGCCAGCAGTTTGGACACTGTTGAAGCTTTCTTT. Translation gives CASSLDTVEAFF.

The table lists this clonotype with a few counts. The chain recombines TRBV27 with TRBJ1-1, with D possibly TRBD1 on 5 matching bases. Trimming took 2 bases from V and 0 from J, leaving 10 bases between them. Per the germline V gene, CDR1 is MNHEY and CDR2 is SMNVEV (reference sequence). This CDR3 region has 15 residues. The CDR3 DNA reads TGTGCCAGCAGTTTAAATGGGGACCTGAACACTGAAGCTTTCTTT. Its protein is CASSLNGDLNTEAFF.

V usage is TRBV11-2 and J usage is TRBJ2-7; 9 nucleotides align to TRBD1. The junction had 10 bases not matched to a gene; V was cut back by 3 bases and J by 1 base. CDR3 length: 17 residues. The germline CDR1 and CDR2 sequences are SGHAT and FQNNGV. As DNA, the CDR3 is TGTGCCAGCAGCTTCCGGACAGGGGAAGTAATTTCCTACGAGCAGTACTTC. Translating it yields CASSFRTGEVISYEQYF.

This chain uses TRBV7-6 with TRBJ2-7; D is unclear. This CDR3 is 14 amino acids long. The V gene's germline CDR1 is SGHVS and CDR2 FNYEAQ. Deletions cut 5 bases from V and 2 bases from J, with 13 bases between. The CDR3 spells CASSPIGGAYEQYF. CDR3 sequence (DNA): TGTGCCAGCAGCCCCATTGGCGGTGCCTACGAGCAGTACTTC. The full variable domain, rest sourced from reference TRBV7-6 and TRBJ2-7, is GAGVSQSPRYKVTKRGQDVALRCDPISGHVSLYWYRQALGQGPEFLTYFNYEAQQDKSGLPNDRFSAERPEGSISTLTIQRTEQRDSAMYRCASSPIGGAYEQYFGPGTRLTVT.

This clonotype was counted only a few times. The V and J genes are TRBV7-3 and TRBJ2-1; 8 nucleotides agree with TRBD2. CDR1 is SGHTA, CDR2 FQGTGA, per germline. The CDR3 contains 15 residues. With V trimmed by 2 bases and J by 7 bases, 7 bases remained unmatched. The CDR3 bases are TGTGCCAGCAGCTTATCTGCGGGGGGACCGAATGAGCAGTTCTTC. This translates into CASSLSAGGPNEQFF.

There are a few counts of this clonotype. The CDR3 here is CASSSTGEDEQYF. The CDR3 region has the DNA TGTGCCAGCAGCTCGACAGGGGAGGACGAGCAGTACTTC. The chain employs TRBV7-9 and TRBJ2-7, with 8 positions matching TRBD1. The CDR3 is 13 residues long. With V trimmed by 4 bases and J by 5 bases, 4 bases remained unmatched. The germline V gene encodes CDR1 SEHNR and CDR2 FQNEAQ (reference sequence).

V gene TRBV7-2 combines with J gene TRBJ2-5; 10 nucleotides agree with TRBD2. Trimming at V came to 1 base and at J to 5 bases, leaving 7 bases not matched to a gene. Germline V gene sequence: CDR1 SGHTA, CDR2 FQGNSA. The CDR3 loop spans 16 amino acids. CDR3 bases: TGTGCCAGCAGCTTAGTCACAGCGGGGGGGGAGGAGACCCAGTACTTC. Amino acid sequence: CASSLVTAGGEETQYF.

The chain has TRBV7-8 and TRBJ2-1, with 13 bases aligning to TRBD2. Germline V gene data show CDR1 as SGHVS and CDR2 as FQNEAQ. The J segment lost 7 bases and the V segment lost 3 bases, leaving 6 bases of the junction unmatched. The CDR3 length is 16 residues. DNA of the CDR3: TGTGCCAGCAGCTTCACTAGCGGGGGGGCCTTGAATGAGCAGTTCTTC. Its translation is CASSFTSGGALNEQFF.

A few counts support this clonotype. The chain links TRBV7-8 to TRBJ2-1; 14 nucleotides align to TRBD2. The CDR3 sequence is 20 residues long. Germline CDR1 and CDR2: SGHVS and FQNEAQ. Unmatched junction bases numbered 14, after V lost 6 bases and J lost 1 base. CDR3 residues: CASRQVPGLAGEWSYNEQFF. The CDR3 DNA sequence: TGTGCCAGCAGGCAAGTCCCGGGACTAGCGGGAGAGTGGTCCTACAATGAGCAGTTCTTC.

This clonotype showed up just a few times. The gene calls are TRBV7-8 and TRBJ2-2; 8 nucleotides line up with TRBD2. The CDR3 runs to 17 residues. CDR1 and CDR2 (germline): SGHVS, FQNEAQ. The J segment lost 5 bases and the V segment lost 2 bases, leaving 10 bases of the junction unmatched. CDR3 amino acids: CASSLTWREELTGELFF. The CDR3 bases are TGTGCCAGCAGCTTAACATGGCGGGAGGAACTAACCGGGGAGCTGTTTTTT. Supplemented by reference TRBV7-8 and TRBJ2-2, the full variable domain reads GAGVSQSPRYKVAKRGQDVALRCDPISGHVSLFWYQQALGQGPEFLTYFQNEAQLDKSGLPSDRFFAERPEGSVSTLKIQRTQQEDSAVYLCASSLTWREELTGELFFGEGSRLTVL.

This clonotype has just a few counts. The chain carries TRBV5-1 and TRBJ1-4, with TRBD1 matching 8 bases. This CDR3 has 17 residues. The germline gives CDR1 SGHRS, CDR2 YFSETQ. V shed 4 bases, J shed 8 bases, and the junction held 16 bases outside the gene matches. CDR3 region: CASSPEGQVEDREKLFF. DNA for the CDR3: TGCGCCAGCAGCCCGGAGGGACAGGTTGAGGATCGGGAAAAACTGTTTTTT.

V and J are TRBV13 and TRBJ2-7; D may be TRBD1 or TRBD2 (5 bases each). V was trimmed by 3 bases and J by 1 base, leaving 7 bases between them. The germline V gene has CDR1 PRHDT and CDR2 FYEKMQ (reference sequence). This CDR3 has 13 residues. CDR3 nucleotides: TGTGCCAGCAGCTTGGGACGGTCCTACGAGCAGTACTTC. This translates into CASSLGRSYEQYF.

This clonotype was seen a handful of times. The chain recombines TRBV5-1 with TRBJ2-7; D may match TRBD1 or TRBD2 (5 bases each). CDR1 is SGHRS and CDR2 is YFSETQ in the germline V gene. The CDR3 is made up of 14 amino acids. V shed 2 bases and J shed 5 bases, with 14 bases lying between them. In DNA form, the CDR3 reads TGCGCCAGCAGCTTTCACAGGAGGACCGACGAGCAGTACTTC. Translated, it gives CASSFHRRTDEQYF.

In its sample, this clonotype was seen a few times. The V call is TRBV28, the J call TRBJ2-1, with D perhaps being TRBD1 or TRBD2 (6 bases each). V lost 5 bases, J lost 0 bases, and 11 bases lay in between. CDR3 size: 15 residues. Germline V gene data show CDR1 as MDHEN and CDR2 as SYDVKM. The CDR3 spells CASSRGGSSYNEQFF. In DNA form, the CDR3 reads TGTGCCAGCAGTAGAGGGGGGAGCTCCTACAATGAGCAGTTCTTC. Full variable domain (missing parts from reference TRBV28 and TRBJ2-1): DVKVTQSSRYLVKRTGEKVFLECVQDMDHENMFWYRQDPGLGLRLIYFSYDVKMKEKGDIPEGYSVSREKKERFSLILESASTNQTSMYLCASSRGGSSYNEQFFGPGTRLTVL.

The chain couples TRBV7-6 to TRBJ2-3, with 7 bases identical to TRBD2. This CDR3 has 17 residues. Trimming took 2 bases from V and 4 from J; bases not matched to a gene: 12. CDR1 is SGHVS, CDR2 FNYEAQ, per germline. Written as DNA, the CDR3 is TGTGCCAGCAGCTTAATTAGACGCGGGAGTTCCGCAGATACGCAGTATTTT. It is translated as CASSLIRRGSSADTQYF.

V is TRBV12-3 or TRBV12-4 and J is TRBJ1-5, with 10 bases lining up with TRBD1. The junction had 7 bases not matched to a gene; V was cut back by 5 bases and J by 6 bases. This CDR3 has 15 amino acids. This CDR3 is CASSRDRGLGQPQHF. DNA of the CDR3: TGTGCCAGCAGTCGAGACAGGGGGCTGGGTCAGCCCCAGCATTTT.

This clonotype was counted a few times. V and J are TRBV11-2 and TRBJ2-5; D is unresolved. This CDR3 comprises 13 residues. Germline CDR1 and CDR2: SGHAT and FQNNGV. Deletions cut 6 bases from V and 7 bases from J, with 15 bases between. CDR3 sequence reads: CASRPVQEGTQYF. CDR3 nucleotides: TGTGCCAGCAGACCGGTCCAAGAAGGGACCCAGTACTTC.

The chain carries TRBV7-2 and TRBJ1-3; a weak D match, TRBD1 (5 bases). The V and J ends lost 8 bases and 4 bases respectively, with 18 bases between them. The CDR3 runs 15 residues. The germline V gene has CDR1 SGHTA and CDR2 FQGNSA. CDR3 coding DNA: TGTGCCAGCGTAGTCCAGGGAGAGAAGGGAAACACCATATATTTT. This sequence encodes CASVVQGEKGNTIYF.

The rearrangement links TRBV7-2 to TRBJ2-7, with D possibly being TRBD1 (6 bases). Trimming stripped 5 bases from V and 8 bases from J, with 25 bases between. The CDR3 covers 16 residues. Looked up from germline, CDR1 is SGHTA and CDR2 is FQGNSA. The CDR3 sequence is CASSGPSSGTPYKQYF. Here the CDR3 DNA reads TGTGCCAGCAGCGGTCCTTCGTCAGGGACACCATACAAGCAGTACTTC.

The V call is TRBV5-4, the J call TRBJ1-1; D unresolved. The length of the CDR3 is 15 residues. Trimming stripped 3 bases from V and 0 bases from J, with 12 bases between. In germline, CDR1 is SGHNT, CDR2 YYREEE (reference sequence). This CDR3 reads CASSSAGTMNTEAFF. For the CDR3, the DNA is TGTGCCAGCAGCTCAGCAGGAACCATGAACACTGAAGCTTTCTTT.

V is TRBV11-2 and J is TRBJ2-5, with D possibly being TRBD1 or TRBD2 (6 bases each). V was pared by 0 bases and J by 3 bases, with 20 bases between. The CDR3 has 18 residues. Germline CDR1 and CDR2: SGHAT and FQNNGV. CDR3 amino acids: CASSLDRPAKGGKETQYF. The CDR3 nucleotides read TGTGCCAGCAGCTTAGATCGGCCGGCTAAAGGGGGGAAAGAGACCCAGTACTTC.

This clonotype was observed a few times. The V call is TRBV11-2, the J call TRBJ2-1; perhaps TRBD2 as D (6 bases). The CDR3 is 16 residues long. V was cut by 5 bases and J by 4 bases, with 18 bases left in between. Looked up from germline, CDR1 is SGHAT and CDR2 is FQNNGV. The CDR3 loop is CASSESGLTIYNEQFF. Here the CDR3 DNA reads TGTGCCAGCAGCGAATCGGGACTTACGATTTACAATGAGCAGTTCTTC.

The rearrangement links TRBV6-1 to TRBJ2-5, with D uncertain. CDR3 size: 11 residues. Germline lookup yields CDR1 MNHNS and CDR2 SASEGT. Trimming left V 2 bases short and J 4 bases short, with 2 bases between. CDR3 nucleotides: TGTGCCAGCAGTGAAATAGAGACCCAGTACTTC. Residues: CASSEIETQYF.

This clonotype has only a few counts. The V and J genes are TRBV5-6 and TRBJ1-1; D may be TRBD1 (5 bases). With 3 bases removed from V and 0 bases from J, the gap between germline ends came to 12 bases. From germline, CDR1 is SGHDT and CDR2 YYEEEE. The CDR3 spans 15 residues. CDR3 region: CASSSRDFLNTEAFF. In DNA form, the CDR3 reads TGTGCCAGCAGCTCCCGGGACTTCCTGAACACTGAAGCTTTCTTT.

This clonotype was picked up many times. This chain joins TRBV7-2 and TRBJ2-1; a weak D match, TRBD1 (6 bases). The CDR3 consists of 14 residues. V was clipped by 1 base and J by 4 bases, with 8 bases between them. The germline gives CDR1 SGHTA, CDR2 FQGNSA. This chain's CDR3 is CASSLGTAYNEQFF. The CDR3 DNA sequence: TGTGCCAGCAGCTTAGGGACAGCTTACAATGAGCAGTTCTTC.

This clonotype has more than one count but fewer than ten. The V call is TRBV27, the J call TRBJ2-7; D is uncertain. V was shortened by 4 bases and J by 6 bases, with 16 bases between the two germline ends. CDR1 and CDR2 (germline): MNHEY, SMNVEV (reference sequence). The CDR3 is 14 amino acids. CDR3 sequence (DNA): TGTGCCAGCAGTTCTGGGAATGCGGAAAGCGAGCAGTACTTC. This translates into CASSSGNAESEQYF.

This clonotype was seen only a few times. V usage is TRBV6-4 and J usage is TRBJ2-1; the match to TRBD2 covers 11 bases. V was clipped by 2 bases and J by 3 bases; unmatched bases: 3. Germline V gene lookup returns CDR1 MRHNA and CDR2 SNTAGT. The CDR3 is made up of 16 amino acids. The CDR3 here is CASSDEGTSGYNEQFF. In DNA form, the CDR3 reads TGTGCCAGCAGTGACGAGGGGACTAGCGGCTACAATGAGCAGTTCTTC.

This clonotype was observed a handful of times. The chain combines TRBV12-3 or TRBV12-4 with TRBJ2-1, with 7 bases identical to TRBD2. The J segment lost 5 bases and the V segment lost 5 bases, leaving 15 bases of the junction unmatched. The CDR3 spans 17 residues. The CDR3 sequence is CASSRPPGSGDNNEQFF. CDR3 nucleotide sequence: TGTGCCAGCAGTCGCCCACCGGGAAGCGGGGATAACAATGAGCAGTTCTTC.

This clonotype was picked up many times. This chain connects TRBV7-8 to TRBJ2-7; D may be TRBD2 (6 bases). Germline V gene lookup returns CDR1 SGHVS and CDR2 FQNEAQ. The CDR3 loop spans 15 amino acids. Trimming removed 2 bases at V and 0 bases at J, with 11 bases between. CDR3: CASSLSGGSSYEQYF. The CDR3 region has the DNA TGTGCCAGCAGCTTAAGTGGGGGGAGCTCCTACGAGCAGTACTTC. Full variable domain (rest looked up from reference TRBV7-8 and TRBJ2-7): GAGVSQSPRYKVAKRGQDVALRCDPISGHVSLFWYQQALGQGPEFLTYFQNEAQLDKSGLPSDRFFAERPEGSVSTLKIQRTQQEDSAVYLCASSLSGGSSYEQYFGPGTRLTVT.

The sample holds a few counts of this clonotype. V is TRBV19 and J is TRBJ2-1; a possible D gene is TRBD2 (6 bases). Per germline, CDR1 LNHDA and CDR2 SQIVND (reference sequence). With 2 bases removed from V and 10 bases from J, the gap between germline ends came to 18 bases. This CDR3 has 15 amino acids. Written as DNA, the CDR3 is TGTGCCAGTAGTATAACCTCGACGGGAGAGAGCGAGCAGTTCTTC. Translation: CASSITSTGESEQFF.